Listed below are T cell receptor beta chains from one sample, sequenced in a study of cytomegalovirus exposure and HLA in healthy donors. Assay used: immunoSEQ multiplex PCR; TCRdb lists only in-frame clones, some missing. Here the sample spans 150,000 to 200,000 clones, around three quarters being singletons. The sequenced material came from PBMCs. These receptors were obtained from a male donor in good health and CMV-seronegative. Each CDR3 is given with its conserved first and last residue. D genes are given only for firm matches. The listing skips clone size in some rows; elsewhere it reads once, few, many or a size class.

V	size	length	J	D	CDR3	DNA
TRBV5-1	.	17	TRBJ2-1	TRBD2	CASSLAPPLAGGHEQFF	TGCGCCAGCAGCTTGGCTCCTCCACTAGCGGGGGGGCATGAGCAGTTCTTC
TRBV13	.	13	TRBJ1-5	.	CASSYSLNQPQHF	TGTGCCAGCAGCTACAGCCTCAATCAGCCCCAGCATTTT
TRBV2	once	14	TRBJ2-1	.	CASSEWLAVNEQFF	TGTGCCAGCAGTGAATGGTTAGCGGTCAATGAGCAGTTCTTC
TRBV28	.	15	TRBJ2-7	.	CASSSPQGFSYEQYF	TGTGCCAGCAGTTCACCACAGGGTTTCTCCTACGAGCAGTACTTC
TRBV10-1	.	19	TRBJ2-1	TRBD1	CASSEWVYLGQGSYNEQFF	TGCGCCAGCAGTGAGTGGGTGTATTTAGGACAGGGGAGTTACAATGAGCAGTTCTTC
TRBV28	few	16	TRBJ1-5	.	CASRPYAQGIHQPQHF	TGTGCCAGCCGACCCTATGCCCAGGGAATTCATCAGCCCCAGCATTTT
TRBV19	.	15	TRBJ2-1	TRBD1	CASRGNRGSYNEQFF	TGTGCCAGTAGGGGAAACAGGGGTTCCTACAATGAGCAGTTCTTC
TRBV10-2	.	17	TRBJ2-5	TRBD1	CASSRRTGTIHPPTQYF	TGCGCCAGCAGCCGAAGGACAGGGACAATTCACCCCCCGACCCAGTACTTC
TRBV6-6	.	16	TRBJ1-6	.	CASSLALVSGNSPLHF	TGTGCCAGCAGTTTGGCCCTGGTCTCGGGTAATTCACCCCTCCACTTT
TRBV29-1	.	17	TRBJ2-3	TRBD1	CSVGGPPRQGGTDTQYF	TGCAGCGTTGGGGGCCCACCTAGACAGGGGGGCACAGATACGCAGTATTTT
TRBV7-2	few	13	TRBJ2-5	TRBD2	CASSFGGIETQYF	TGTGCCAGCAGCTTCGGGGGGATAGAGACCCAGTACTTC
TRBV30	.	13	TRBJ1-5	.	CAWSTQGFRPQHF	TGTGCCTGGAGTACTCAGGGCTTTCGGCCCCAGCATTTT
TRBV5-1	.	19	TRBJ2-7	.	CASSLMGAAELGAHYEQYF	TGCGCCAGCAGCTTGATGGGGGCAGCGGAACTCGGGGCCCACTACGAGCAGTACTTC
TRBV29-1	.	14	TRBJ2-1	TRBD2	CSVGLAGFSSEQFF	TGCAGCGTTGGACTAGCGGGATTTTCTTCTGAGCAGTTCTTC
TRBV5-5	.	16	TRBJ2-3	TRBD1	CASSLYTGTDKDTQYF	TGTGCCAGCAGCTTGTACACCGGGACAGATAAAGATACGCAGTATTTT
TRBV28	few	14	TRBJ2-5	TRBD2	CASRVTSGSRTQYF	TGTGCCAGCAGAGTTACTAGCGGGAGTCGGACCCAGTACTTC
TRBV28	.	13	TRBJ2-7	TRBD2	CASRRERGDEQYF	TGTGCCAGCAGGCGGGAGCGGGGCGACGAGCAGTACTTC
TRBV6-5	few	16	TRBJ1-3	.	CASSYGGLSSGNTIYF	TGTGCCAGCAGTTACGGGGGCCTAAGCTCTGGAAACACCATATATTTT
TRBV9	.	15	TRBJ1-2	.	CASSVEPRTDHGYTF	TGTGCCAGCAGCGTAGAACCCAGGACAGACCATGGCTACACCTTC
TRBV4-3	.	22	TRBJ2-5	TRBD2	CASSHRVSGTSGCPELQETQYF	TGCGCCAGCAGCCATCGCGTATCTGGGACTAGCGGGTGCCCGGAACTCCAAGAGACCCAGTACTTC
TRBV5-1	.	14	TRBJ2-7	.	CASSLVRGAGEQYF	TGCGCCAGCAGCTTGGTTCGGGGGGCCGGCGAGCAGTACTTC
TRBV19	.	14	TRBJ2-7	TRBD1	CASSIWQGVHEQYF	TGTGCCAGTAGTATATGGCAGGGGGTACACGAGCAGTACTTC
TRBV6-5	.	13	TRBJ1-1	TRBD1	CASTGTGDTEAFF	TGTGCCAGCACGGGGACAGGGGACACTGAAGCTTTCTTT
TRBV4-3	.	16	TRBJ2-3	TRBD2	CASSVGGGTSTDTQYF	TGCGCCAGCAGCGTCGGGGGAGGGACTAGCACAGATACGCAGTATTTT
TRBV28	.	13	TRBJ1-4	.	CASSHPGGEKLFF	TGTGCCAGCAGCCATCCCGGGGGTGAAAAACTGTTTTTT
TRBV19	.	15	TRBJ2-1	TRBD1	CATTTRDSGRGEQFF	TGTGCCACAACAACCCGGGACAGTGGACGAGGTGAGCAGTTCTTC
TRBV7-2	.	12	TRBJ2-7	.	CASSSAPGEQYF	TGTGCCAGCAGCTCGGCTCCAGGCGAGCAGTACTTC
TRBV6-1	.	14	TRBJ1-5	.	CASRNQRINQPQHF	TGTGCCAGCAGGAACCAGCGTATCAATCAGCCCCAGCATTTT
TRBV19	.	13	TRBJ1-4	.	CATAAAINEKLFF	TGTGCCACCGCGGCCGCGATTAATGAAAAACTGTTTTTT
TRBV7-8	.	15	TRBJ2-7	TRBD1	CASSLATGASYEQYF	TGTGCCAGCAGCTTAGCGACAGGGGCGTCCTACGAGCAGTACTTC